The subject of this entry is one T cell receptor (beta chain). What this receptor recognizes is not known. No clone much larger than this one lies a single base away; base qualities are absent. The sample originates from a study of patients and donors after allogeneic stem cell transplantation (dated by TCRdb to about 2020). The CDR3 holds 16 amino acids from the cysteine to the phenylalanine. Only the CDR3 DNA is retained, 48 bases long and in frame from the first base. According to the germline V gene, CDR1 reads SGHRS and CDR2 reads YFSETQ. V is cut back by 1 base and J by 5 bases, with 6 bases in the junction unmatched. The library was produced with RT-PCR. The instrument was a NextSeq 550. TCRdb trimmed the raw reads at Q25, called clones with MiXCR and kept productive beta chains. One record per CDR3 amino acid sequence lists the most common genes and DNA. The sample includes about 96,000 distinct CDR3 sequences, with roughly 52% observed a single time. Together, the top ten hold 60% to 75% of the sample.

This receptor chain uses TRBV5-1 and TRBJ1-6; the junction holds 7 bases that match TRBD1. Source material: blood, either unsorted or a sorted T cell fraction (not recorded which). The TCR was taken from a human donor who was either an allogeneic HSCT recipient or a stem cell or donor lymphocyte infusion donor (not recorded which). It is not recorded whose cells these are; they may come from a transplant donor. The CDR3 region has the sequence CASSLLPGQNNSPLHF. The DNA sequence is TGCGCCAGCAGCTTGCTTCCGGGACAGAATAATTCACCCCTCCACTTT. Supplemented by the reference TRBV5-1 and TRBJ1-6 proteins around the CDR3, the complete variable domain is KAGVTQTPRYLIKTRGQQVTLSCSPISGHRSVSWYQQTPGQGLQFLFEYFSETQRNKGNFPGRFSGRQFSNSRSEMNVSTLELGDSALYLCASSLLPGQNNSPLHFGNGTRLTVT.